The 23 T cell receptor beta chains presented below share a single source sample, sequenced in a study of blood T cell repertoires in COVID-19 (dated by TCRdb to about 2020). The library was generated by the immunoSEQ multiplex PCR assay. TCRdb took this table from immuneACCESS and kept in-frame rearrangements with V and J called. Such tables lack part of the clones; where checked against another copy, unresolved V genes explain under half of the gap, and the rest is unexplained. The sample table holds 55,000 to 70,000 clones, of which 86% were seen once. The ten largest clones capture 3.5% to 5% of the sample. Material for sequencing was peripheral blood. The receptors were sampled from a man aged 50 to 59 with acute or convalescent COVID-19.

The rearrangement joins TRBV7-9 to TRBJ1-2; unclear D gene. The CDR3 contains 16 residues. The V and J ends lost 0 bases and 0 bases respectively, with 11 bases between them. Germline lookup yields CDR1 SEHNR and CDR2 FQNEAQ (reference sequence). The CDR3 region has the DNA TGTGCCAGCAGCTTAGCACTGGCCAGCGCTAACTATGGCTACACCTTC. Translation gives CASSLALASANYGYTF.

This rearrangement joins TRBV7-3 to TRBJ2-7, with TRBD1 matching 8 bases. The CDR3 loop spans 13 amino acids. Germline CDR1 and CDR2: SGHTA and FQGTGA. Trimming cost V 5 bases and J 7 bases; bases outside gene matches: 7. CDR3 DNA sequence: TGTGCCAGCAGCCCGGACAGGGTAGGAGAGCAGTACTTC. This encodes CASSPDRVGEQYF.

V gene TRBV5-1 combines with J gene TRBJ2-1, with 11 bases that match TRBD2. This CDR3 has 15 amino acids. Germline trimming cut 4 bases from V and 2 bases from J; bases unmatched to any gene: 2. Germline V gene lookup returns CDR1 SGHRS and CDR2 YFSETQ. Here the CDR3 DNA reads TGCGCCAGCAGCAAGACTAGCGGGGCCTACAATGAGCAGTTCTTC. Encoded protein: CASSKTSGAYNEQFF.

With regard to this clone: Germline and junction disagree at one end, which may indicate a read error. The chain employs TRBV5-4 and TRBJ2-1, with D uncertain. Germline CDR1 SGHNT, CDR2 YYREEE (reference sequence). This CDR3 is built from 11 residues. The CDR3 loop is CASSSYNEQFF. The CDR3 bases are TGTGCCAGCAGCTCCTATAATGAGCAGTTCTTC.

V is TRBV27 and J is TRBJ2-1, with 10 positions matching TRBD1. V shed 7 bases and J 8 bases; nucleotides not matched to a gene: 8. The CDR3 consists of 14 residues. Per germline, CDR1 MNHEY and CDR2 SMNVEV (reference sequence). DNA of the CDR3: TGTGCCAGCAAGCTAGACAGGGGGCGGGATGAGCAGTTCTTC. This translates into CASKLDRGRDEQFF.

This sequence joins TRBV6-5 and TRBJ2-1, with 7 bases aligning to TRBD1. Germline V lookup: CDR1 MNHEY, CDR2 SVGAGI. This CDR3 region has 15 residues. Losses at the gene ends were 4 bases for V and 3 bases for J; bases not matched to a gene: 6. CDR3 protein: CASSSDRSIYNEQFF. Here the CDR3 DNA reads TGTGCCAGCAGTTCGGACAGGTCCATCTACAATGAGCAGTTCTTC.

The chain recombines TRBV11-2 with TRBJ2-1, with 13 bases lining up with TRBD2. This CDR3 comprises 16 residues. Germline V lookup: CDR1 SGHAT, CDR2 FQNNGV. J lost 8 bases, V lost 5 bases, and 9 bases had no gene match. Here the CDR3 DNA reads TGTGCCAGCAGCCCGAGGACTAGCGGGAGTTGGGATGAGCAGTTCTTC. This translates into CASSPRTSGSWDEQFF. Looking up the rest from reference TRBV11-2 and TRBJ2-1 gives the full variable domain: EAGVAQSPRYKIIEKRQSVAFWCNPISGHATLYWYQQILGQGPKLLIQFQNNGVVDDSQLPKDRFSAERLKGVDSTLKIQPAKLEDSAVYLCASSPRTSGSWDEQFFGPGTRLTVL.

This chain uses TRBV5-1 with TRBJ1-1; D is possibly TRBD1 (6 bases). V was shortened by 0 bases and J by 5 bases, with 11 bases between the two germline ends. Germline-derived CDR1 and CDR2 are SGHRS and YFSETQ. The CDR3 covers 14 residues. Here the CDR3 DNA reads TGCGCCAGCAGCTTGGAAACAGGGAAAACTGAAGCTTTCTTT. Translating it yields CASSLETGKTEAFF.

This clone was observed a single time. The CDR3 DNA sequence: TGTGCCAGCAGCTTAGGACAGGATAGGGCGCAGTACTTC. Residues: CASSLGQDRAQYF. V is TRBV7-2 and J is TRBJ2-7; TRBD1 is a possible D gene (6 bases). Germline-derived CDR1 and CDR2 are SGHTA and FQGNSA. This CDR3 has 13 amino acids. Trimming left V 1 base short and J 9 bases short, with 13 bases between.

The chain recombines TRBV2 with TRBJ2-2, with 9 bases fitting TRBD2. The CDR3 covers 14 residues. Germline loops: CDR1 SNHLY, CDR2 FYNNEI. V shed 7 bases, J shed 3 bases, and the junction held 3 bases outside the gene matches. The CDR3 spells CASIAGADTGELFF. CDR3 DNA: TGTGCCAGCATAGCGGGAGCGGACACCGGGGAGCTGTTTTTT.

V usage is TRBV5-6 and J usage is TRBJ2-3; 7 bases align to TRBD2. The germline V gene has CDR1 SGHDT and CDR2 YYEEEE. The V gene end was trimmed by 4 bases and the J gene end by 2 bases; junction bases not matched to a gene: 4. This CDR3 is built from 14 residues. This chain's CDR3 is CASSPGLITDTQYF. CDR3 DNA sequence: TGTGCCAGCAGCCCGGGACTAATCACAGATACGCAGTATTTT.

The chain has TRBV6-5 and TRBJ1-5; 8 positions match TRBD1. The length of the CDR3 is 13 residues. Trimming took 6 bases from V and 7 from J; bases not matched to a gene: 5. Germline loops: CDR1 MNHEY, CDR2 SVGAGI. CDR3 residues: CASRTGGIQPQHF. The CDR3 DNA reads TGTGCCAGCAGAACAGGGGGAATCCAGCCCCAGCATTTT.

This clone qualifies as medium-sized. The chain is built from TRBV19 and TRBJ2-7, with D possibly matching TRBD2 (6 bases). Looked up from germline, CDR1 is LNHDA and CDR2 is SQIVND (reference sequence). Trimming took off 1 base at V and 2 bases at J, with 18 bases between the two ends. The CDR3 contains 17 residues. For the CDR3, the DNA is TGTGCCAGTAGTATAGTAGGGGTGACTAGGGGCCCCTACGAGCAGTACTTC. Residues: CASSIVGVTRGPYEQYF.

The chain has TRBV5-6 and TRBJ1-1; D unclear. Germline V gene sequence: CDR1 SGHDT, CDR2 YYEEEE. This CDR3 region has 13 residues. Trimming shortened V by 4 bases and J by 3 bases, and 10 bases separated the two germline ends. CDR3 loop: CASSINSHTEAFF. CDR3 coding DNA: TGTGCCAGCAGCATTAACAGCCACACTGAAGCTTTCTTT.

The V and J genes are TRBV7-8 and TRBJ1-6, with 7 bases that match TRBD1. J was trimmed by 14 bases and V by 1 base; bases with no gene match: 8. The CDR3 has 14 residues. Germline V gene lookup returns CDR1 SGHVS and CDR2 FQNEAQ. CDR3 in amino acids: CASSLEGASNSLHF. CDR3 coding DNA: TGTGCCAGCAGCTTAGAGGGGGCTAGTAACTCCCTCCACTTT. Complete variable domain (other parts from reference TRBV7-8 and TRBJ1-6): GAGVSQSPRYKVAKRGQDVALRCDPISGHVSLFWYQQALGQGPEFLTYFQNEAQLDKSGLPSDRFFAERPEGSVSTLKIQRTQQEDSAVYLCASSLEGASNSLHFGNGTRLTVT.

The count of this clone is one. The chain employs TRBV11-3 and TRBJ2-1, with D possibly matching TRBD2 (5 bases). CDR3 length: 14 residues. Germline CDR1 SGHNT, CDR2 YENEEA. With 8 bases removed from V and 6 bases from J, the gap between germline ends came to 17 bases. The CDR3 spells CASSYPSGLNEQFF. In nucleotides, the CDR3 is TGTGCCAGCTCTTACCCCAGCGGTCTCAATGAGCAGTTCTTC.

The CDR3, as DNA: TGTGCCAGCAGCCACCCCAGGCCTAGCGGGAGTAATGAGCAGTTCTTC. Protein sequence: CASSHPRPSGSNEQFF. The V gene is TRBV3-1 (or the pseudogene TRBV3-2), the J gene TRBJ2-1; 10 bases align to TRBD2. V dropped 3 bases and J dropped 7; count of bases not matched to a gene: 9. In germline, CDR1 is LGHDT, CDR2 YNNKEL (reference sequence). There are 16 residues in the CDR3.

This clone was detected a few times. The V call is TRBV7-8, the J call TRBJ2-7; 7 positions match TRBD1. Trimming took 2 bases from V and 7 from J; bases not matched to a gene: 17. The CDR3 sequence is 17 residues long. Germline lookup yields CDR1 SGHVS and CDR2 FQNEAQ. The CDR3 sequence is CASSLPYRQGGYREQYF. DNA of the CDR3: TGTGCCAGCAGCTTACCCTACCGACAGGGTGGGTACCGAGAGCAGTACTTC.

This chain connects TRBV15 to TRBJ2-7; 7 bases align to TRBD1. The CDR3 runs to 15 residues. The J segment lost 5 bases and the V segment lost 0 bases, leaving 7 bases of the junction unmatched. Per germline, CDR1 LNHNV and CDR2 YYDKDF (reference sequence). This CDR3 is CATSRDRSTGDEQYF. CDR3 bases: TGTGCCACCAGCAGAGATCGGTCCACAGGGGACGAGCAGTACTTC.

The chain carries TRBV7-6 and TRBJ2-3; D is unresolved. The CDR3 covers 11 residues. V was cut by 8 bases and J by 4 bases, with 7 bases left in between. Germline V CDR1 and CDR2: SGHVS, FNYEAQ. CDR3 DNA: TGTGCCAGCCGAGCCTCAGATACGCAGTATTTT. Translation gives CASRASDTQYF.

The rearrangement uses TRBV5-1 and TRBJ1-1; D is perhaps TRBD1 (5 bases). V was trimmed by 4 bases and J by 11 bases, leaving 15 bases between them. The CDR3 consists of 12 residues. Germline V CDR1 and CDR2: SGHRS, YFSETQ. The CDR3 here is CASSNTGGPAFF. The CDR3 DNA follows: TGCGCCAGCAGCAATACAGGTGGACCGGCTTTCTTT. Filled out from reference TRBV5-1 and TRBJ1-1, the complete variable domain reads KAGVTQTPRYLIKTRGQQVTLSCSPISGHRSVSWYQQTPGQGLQFLFEYFSETQRNKGNFPGRFSGRQFSNSRSEMNVSTLELGDSALYLCASSNTGGPAFFGQGTRLTVV.

The chain links TRBV6-1 to TRBJ2-1, with D perhaps matching TRBD2 (6 bases). There are 16 residues in the CDR3. CDR1 MNHNS and CDR2 SASEGT come from the germline V gene. V was clipped by 0 bases and J by 8 bases, with 17 bases between them. CDR3 in amino acids: CASSEAGGGAYYEQFF. The CDR3 nucleotides read TGTGCCAGCAGTGAAGCGGGAGGAGGGGCCTATTATGAGCAGTTCTTC.

V gene TRBV15 combines with J gene TRBJ2-7, with D perhaps matching TRBD1 (6 bases). The length of the CDR3 is 15 residues. V was trimmed by 1 base and J by 4 bases, leaving 14 bases between them. Germline V gene sequence: CDR1 LNHNV, CDR2 YYDKDF (reference sequence). CDR3 DNA sequence: TGTGCCACCAGCAGAGGGGCAGGGGCAGCGTACGAGCAGTACTTC. This gives the protein CATSRGAGAAYEQYF.